These 32 T cell receptor beta chains originate from one sample sequenced in a study of T-cell memory formation after mild COVID-19. One entry per CDR3 protein, called by TCRdb with MiXCR from the 5' RACE reads. The table includes about half a million distinct CDR3 sequences, around a sixth detected once. The sequenced material came from PBMCs or a T cell subset sorted from them (not recorded which). The receptors here all came from an adult woman who had mild COVID-19 (a few samples of this study predate the infection). Cell type and time point are not known.

This clonotype was seen a few times. The chain combines TRBV7-9 with TRBJ1-6, with no clear D. Germline CDR1 and CDR2: SEHNR and FQNEAQ (reference sequence). CDR3 length equals 13 residues. V was shortened by 5 bases and J by 9 bases, with 11 bases between the two germline ends. The CDR3 DNA is TGTGCCAGCAGCCCATCGATGGGTTCACCCCTCCACTTT. This translates into CASSPSMGSPLHF.

This clonotype showed up just a few times. The V gene is TRBV27, the J gene TRBJ1-2, with TRBD1 as a possible D gene (5 bases). The CDR3 contains 14 residues. Germline V gene lookup returns CDR1 MNHEY and CDR2 SMNVEV (reference sequence). With 6 bases removed from V and 6 bases from J, the gap between germline ends came to 17 bases. The CDR3 sequence: CASSPGGFKNGYTF. CDR3 nucleotides: TGTGCCAGCAGCCCGGGGGGGTTTAAGAATGGCTACACCTTC.

Many counts were recorded for this clonotype. J is TRBJ2-5 and V is TRBV5-1, with D perhaps TRBD1 (5 bases). Trimming took 7 bases from V and 4 from J, leaving 17 bases between them. The germline CDR1 and CDR2 sequences are SGHRS and YFSETQ. The CDR3 has 14 residues. The CDR3 DNA reads as TGCGCCAGCGCGGCCGGACACGGCCTAGAGACCCAGTACTTC. Its protein product is CASAAGHGLETQYF.

This chain uses TRBV6-5 with TRBJ1-4, with 8 bases fitting TRBD1. Germline V gene lookup returns CDR1 MNHEY and CDR2 SVGAGI. V lost 6 bases to trimming and J lost 7 bases; unmatched junction nucleotides: 7. The CDR3 runs to 14 residues. CDR3 nucleotides: TGTGCCAGCAGCCGCGGACAGGGTGTTGAAAAACTGTTTTTT. Its protein product is CASSRGQGVEKLFF.

This clonotype was detected a few times. The rearrangement uses TRBV7-2 and TRBJ1-2; D may be TRBD1 (6 bases). Germline values: CDR1 SGHTA, CDR2 FQGNSA. The V end lost 5 bases, the J end lost 6 bases, and 13 bases lay between the germline ends. The CDR3 totals 13 residues. This CDR3 is CASSHSGDNGYTF. The CDR3 DNA follows: TGTGCCAGCAGCCACAGCGGGGACAATGGCTACACCTTC.

Ten or more counts support this clonotype. The genes are TRBV5-1 and TRBJ2-5; D is undetermined. The CDR3 loop spans 13 amino acids. Germline V gene data show CDR1 as SGHRS and CDR2 as YFSETQ. V lost 0 bases and J lost 0, with 3 bases in between. This CDR3 is CASSLAYQETQYF. CDR3 coding DNA: TGCGCCAGCAGCTTGGCGTACCAAGAGACCCAGTACTTC.

This clonotype has only a few counts. The V and J genes are TRBV24-1 and TRBJ2-5; perhaps TRBD1 as D (7 bases). The CDR3 totals 14 residues. V lost 5 bases and J 2 bases, leaving 11 bases between the germline ends. Germline V gene sequence: CDR1 KGHDR, CDR2 SFDVKD. The CDR3 here is CATSGGDRQETQYF. The DNA of the CDR3 is TGTGCCACCAGTGGGGGGGACAGACAAGAGACCCAGTACTTC.

This clonotype showed up many times. The rearrangement links TRBV14 to TRBJ2-3; perhaps TRBD1 as D (5 bases). CDR1 SGHDN and CDR2 FVKESK come from the germline V gene. The length of the CDR3 is 17 residues. V lost 3 bases and J lost 3, with 19 bases in between. The CDR3 region has the DNA TGTGCCAGCAGCCATAGGGGCGGACAACTTAGAACAGATACGCAGTATTTT. Translated: CASSHRGGQLRTDTQYF.

This clonotype came up a few times. The chain combines TRBV5-1 with TRBJ1-4; a possible D gene is TRBD1 (5 bases). Per germline, CDR1 SGHRS and CDR2 YFSETQ. This CDR3 has 14 residues. The ends were cut back, 4 bases at V and 5 bases at J, with 12 bases in the middle. CDR3 sequence: CASSRRGPNEKLFF. CDR3 sequence (DNA): TGCGCCAGCAGCCGGAGGGGACCGAATGAAAAACTGTTTTTT.

This clonotype has more than one count but fewer than ten. The V call is TRBV20-1, the J call TRBJ1-3; unclear D gene. Trimming stripped 3 bases from V and 2 bases from J, with 8 bases between. The germline V gene encodes CDR1 DFQATT and CDR2 SNEGSKA (reference sequence). The CDR3 extends over 13 amino acids. The CDR3 region is CSASKGAGNTIYF. Here the CDR3 DNA reads TGCAGTGCTAGTAAGGGTGCTGGAAACACCATATATTTT.

This clonotype occurred a few times. The CDR3 DNA reads TGTGCCAGCAGTTTAAGGCTAGCGGAAGAGACCCAGTACTTC. Protein product: CASSLRLAEETQYF. This rearrangement joins TRBV27 to TRBJ2-5, with 7 bases aligning to TRBD2. Germline CDR1 reads MNHEY; CDR2 reads SMNVEV (reference sequence). The CDR3 covers 14 residues. V gave up 2 bases and J gave up 3 bases; unmatched junction bases: 3.

The gene calls are TRBV12-3 or TRBV12-4 and TRBJ1-6, with D possibly TRBD1 on 5 matching bases. V shed 2 bases and J shed 10 bases, with 12 bases lying between them. The CDR3 runs 14 residues. The CDR3 nucleotides are TGTGCCAGCAGTTTACAGGGCCCCTGGTCACCCCTCCACTTT. This encodes CASSLQGPWSPLHF.

The chain combines TRBV5-1 with TRBJ1-2; D uncertain. The germline CDR1 and CDR2 sequences are SGHRS and YFSETQ. Trimming shortened V by 5 bases and J by 2 bases, and 10 bases separated the two germline ends. This CDR3 comprises 13 residues. For the CDR3, the DNA is TGCGCCAGCAGGCAGGAGGACAACTATGGCTACACCTTC. It is translated as CASRQEDNYGYTF.

This clonotype was observed a few times. This chain connects TRBV5-1 to TRBJ2-7, with 13 bases matching TRBD2. V dropped 4 bases and J dropped 7; count of bases not matched to a gene: 8. The CDR3 spans 15 residues. CDR1 SGHRS and CDR2 YFSETQ come from the germline V gene. This CDR3 reads CASSPPGLAGPEQYF. The CDR3 DNA reads as TGCGCCAGCAGCCCCCCGGGACTAGCGGGGCCGGAGCAGTACTTC.

This chain uses TRBV4-1 with TRBJ2-1; D may be TRBD2 (6 bases). Germline assignment: CDR1 MGHRA and CDR2 YSYEKL. The length of the CDR3 is 16 residues. V was shortened by 4 bases and J by 5 bases, with 18 bases between the two germline ends. This CDR3 reads CASSPGTFLSDNEQFF. The CDR3 nucleotides are TGCGCCAGCAGCCCCGGGACTTTCCTCTCGGACAATGAGCAGTTCTTC.

The chain uses TRBV29-1 and TRBJ2-1, with 7 bases fitting TRBD2. Germline-derived CDR1 and CDR2 are SQVTM and ANQGSEA. Unmatched junction bases numbered 3, after V lost 1 base and J lost 3 bases. The CDR3 loop spans 14 amino acids. The CDR3 protein is CSVEVAGDYNEQFF. As DNA, the CDR3 is TGCAGCGTTGAAGTTGCGGGAGACTACAATGAGCAGTTCTTC.

This clonotype was counted ten times or more. The chain couples TRBV5-1 to TRBJ2-3; D gene ambiguous. Deletions cut 3 bases from V and 4 bases from J, with 12 bases between. The germline gives CDR1 SGHRS, CDR2 YFSETQ. CDR3 length: 14 amino acids. In nucleotides, the CDR3 is TGCGCCAGCAGCTCCCCAGTGGTAGCAGATACGCAGTATTTT. Translating it yields CASSSPVVADTQYF.

The chain employs TRBV11-3 and TRBJ2-7; TRBD2 agrees at 13 bases. This CDR3 is 15 amino acids long. Germline CDR1 reads SGHNT; CDR2 reads YENEEA. V lost 4 bases to trimming and J lost 7 bases; unmatched junction nucleotides: 7. The CDR3 nucleotides read TGTGCCAGCAGCTCACGACTAGCGGGAGGAGGGGAGCAGTACTTC. Its translation is CASSSRLAGGGEQYF. The full variable domain, rest sourced from reference TRBV11-3 and TRBJ2-7, is EAGVVQSPRYKIIEKKQPVAFWCNPISGHNTLYWYLQNLGQGPELLIRYENEEAVDDSQLPKDRFSAERLKGVDSTLKIQPAELGDSAVYLCASSSRLAGGGEQYFGPGTRLTVT.

The CDR3 spells CASSEISSGANVLTF. CDR3 bases: TGTGCCAGCAGTGAAATATCCTCTGGGGCCAACGTCCTGACTTTC. This chain connects TRBV6-1 to TRBJ2-6; D remains unclear. CDR3 length: 15 amino acids. Germline loops: CDR1 MNHNS, CDR2 SASEGT. Trimming removed 2 bases from V and 0 bases from J, with 5 bases in between.

The V gene is TRBV29-1, the J gene TRBJ2-2, with 7 nucleotides matching TRBD2. J was trimmed by 4 bases and V by 7 bases; bases with no gene match: 6. The CDR3 contains 13 residues. CDR1 is SQVTM and CDR2 is ANQGSEA in the germline V gene. CDR3 sequence (DNA): TGCAGCGGGGAGGGGACGGGCACCGGGGAGCTGTTTTTT. Translation: CSGEGTGTGELFF.

This rearrangement joins TRBV20-1 to TRBJ2-3; 7 bases line up with TRBD2. V lost 3 bases and J lost 4; bases outside the gene matches: 10. The CDR3 spans 15 residues. The germline CDR1 and CDR2 sequences are DFQATT and SNEGSKA (reference sequence). CDR3 nucleotide sequence: TGCAGTGCTAGTCGTTCTGCTAGCGGTTCAGATACGCAGTATTTT. Its protein product is CSASRSASGSDTQYF.

There are a few counts of this clonotype. J is TRBJ2-1 and V is TRBV6-5; 12 nucleotides agree with TRBD2. The CDR3 length is 17 residues. Germline CDR1 reads MNHEY; CDR2 reads SVGAGI. The trim removed 6 bases at V and 3 bases at J, leaving 9 bases unmatched. This CDR3 is CASSRITSGGIYNEQFF. CDR3 DNA: TGTGCCAGCAGCCGCATAACTAGCGGGGGGATCTACAATGAGCAGTTCTTC.

This clonotype was seen more than once but under ten times. The chain couples TRBV9 to TRBJ1-3, with D unresolved. V lost 2 bases, J lost 0 bases, and 12 bases lay in between. The CDR3 spans 16 residues. Germline V gene data show CDR1 as SGDLS and CDR2 as YYNGEE. This CDR3 reads CASSVGSGLSGNTIYF. In DNA form, the CDR3 reads TGTGCCAGCAGCGTGGGCAGCGGACTCTCTGGAAACACCATATATTTT.

The table lists this clonotype with a few counts. The chain has TRBV2 and TRBJ1-6; maybe TRBD1 (5 bases). The germline V gene encodes CDR1 SNHLY and CDR2 FYNNEI. V was trimmed by 0 bases and J by 10 bases, leaving 10 bases between them. The CDR3 consists of 14 residues. The CDR3 is CASSEADGASPLHF. As DNA, the CDR3 is TGTGCCAGCAGTGAAGCGGACGGGGCCTCACCCCTCCACTTT.

Only a few counts were recorded for this clonotype. V and J are TRBV29-1 and TRBJ1-1; 8 bases align to TRBD1. CDR3 length: 16 residues. V lost 7 bases, J lost 0 bases, and 13 bases stayed unmatched. The germline V gene encodes CDR1 SQVTM and CDR2 ANQGSEA. In DNA form, the CDR3 reads TGCAGCGGTAACTTTCCCCGGACAGGGTTGAACACTGAAGCTTTCTTT. Protein: CSGNFPRTGLNTEAFF.

The CDR3 spells CASRPAGSSTDTQYF. The DNA for the CDR3 is TGTGCCAGCAGGCCGGCGGGGTCTAGCACAGATACGCAGTATTTT. This chain connects TRBV5-4 to TRBJ2-3; possibly TRBD2 for D (6 bases). The CDR3 runs 15 residues. Germline V CDR1 and CDR2: SGHNT, YYREEE (reference sequence). Trimming stripped 5 bases from V and 0 bases from J, with 13 bases between.

This clonotype has just a few counts. The chain couples TRBV9 to TRBJ1-1; 7 bases are shared with TRBD1. CDR3 size: 14 residues. With 3 bases clipped from V and 1 base from J, the junction kept 3 bases outside the gene matches. CDR1 is SGDLS and CDR2 is YYNGEE in the germline V gene. Here the CDR3 reads CASSGDRENTEAFF. The CDR3, as DNA: TGTGCCAGCAGCGGAGACAGGGAGAACACTGAAGCTTTCTTT.

This clonotype has more than one count but fewer than ten. The J gene is TRBJ2-7, the V gene TRBV4-2, with TRBD2 identical over 9 bases. The CDR3 spans 15 residues. CDR1 is LGHNA, CDR2 YNFKEQ, per germline. Unmatched junction bases numbered 6, after V lost 4 bases and J lost 2 bases. The CDR3 DNA is TGTGCCAGCAGCCGGTGGACTAGCGAGACCTACGAGCAGTACTTC. Amino acid sequence: CASSRWTSETYEQYF.

The rearrangement joins TRBV2 to TRBJ1-5, with a weak D call TRBD1 (6 bases). The CDR3 runs to 15 residues. V lost 7 bases and J lost 6, with 19 bases in between. CDR1 and CDR2 from the germline V gene are SNHLY and FYNNEI. DNA of the CDR3: TGTGCCAGCAACCATCGGGCGCTAGGGGGTCAGCCCCAGCATTTT. Its translation is CASNHRALGGQPQHF.

Ten or more counts support this clonotype. The CDR3 loop reads CSAPLLGGELFF. The DNA for the CDR3 is TGCAGTGCCCCCCTACTCGGCGGGGAGCTGTTTTTT. J is TRBJ2-2 and V is TRBV20-1, with unresolved D. In germline, CDR1 is DFQATT, CDR2 SNEGSKA (reference sequence). Trimming cost V 6 bases and J 7 bases, with 12 bases left between them. The CDR3 length is 12 residues.

This clonotype has only a few counts. The gene calls are TRBV6-6 and TRBJ1-1; tentatively, D is TRBD1 (5 bases). The length of the CDR3 is 15 residues. Germline-derived CDR1 and CDR2 are MNHNY and SVGAGI (reference sequence). V was cut by 10 bases and J by 3 bases, with 21 bases left in between. The CDR3 region is CATATRDYRYTEAFF. CDR3 coding DNA: TGTGCCACCGCAACTCGGGACTATAGGTACACTGAAGCTTTCTTT.

V is TRBV24-1 and J is TRBJ2-7, with D perhaps TRBD1 (6 bases). CDR1 KGHDR and CDR2 SFDVKD come from the germline V gene. This CDR3 region has 13 residues. The ends were cut back, 4 bases at V and 5 bases at J, with 11 bases in the middle. The CDR3 DNA follows: TGTGCCACCAGTGAATTGGACAGCCACGAGCAGTACTTC. It codes for CATSELDSHEQYF.